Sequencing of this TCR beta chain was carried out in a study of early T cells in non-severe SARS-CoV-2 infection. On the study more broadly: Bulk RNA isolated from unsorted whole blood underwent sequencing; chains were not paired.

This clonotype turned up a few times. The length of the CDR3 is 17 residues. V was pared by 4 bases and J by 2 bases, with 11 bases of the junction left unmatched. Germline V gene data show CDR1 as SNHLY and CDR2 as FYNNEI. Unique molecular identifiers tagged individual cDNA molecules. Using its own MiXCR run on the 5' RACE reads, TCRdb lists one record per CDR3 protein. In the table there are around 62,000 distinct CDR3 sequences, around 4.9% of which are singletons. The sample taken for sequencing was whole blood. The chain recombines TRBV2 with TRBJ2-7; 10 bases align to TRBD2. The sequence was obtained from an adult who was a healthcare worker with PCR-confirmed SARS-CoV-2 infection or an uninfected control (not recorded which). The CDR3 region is CASSVPAGGRLTYEQYF. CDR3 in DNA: TGTGCCAGCAGTGTTCCAGCGGGGGGGCGTTTGACCTACGAGCAGTACTTC.